This T cell receptor (beta chain) was sequenced during a study of blood T cell repertoires in COVID-19. About the research overall: Sites in the United States, Italy and Spain provided acute and convalescent COVID-19 samples. The cDNA or gDNA used as material had been derived from T cells, B-cell-depleted T cells, or PBMCs.

Trimming removed 0 bases from V and 0 bases from J, with 8 bases in between. Germline loops: CDR1 SGDLS, CDR2 YYNGEE. CDR3 length: 15 amino acids. Patients from Seattle were sampled longitudinally, starting during active infection. As originally analysed: Cell counts per sample came from amplifying reference gene primers. Sequencing was performed with immunoSEQ multiplex PCR; in TCRdb, only in-frame clones are kept and a portion is missing. For V, J and clone size, that table is used; D and trimming come from the DNA. Counted here are around 210,000 clones, roughly 84% occurring once; the ten biggest clones make up roughly a sixth.

Sample: peripheral blood. The chain employs TRBV9 and TRBJ2-3, with D unclear. This TCR was sampled from a man over 45 with COVID-19, enrolled during active disease. The CDR3 DNA sequence: TGTGCCAGCAGCGTAGGTAGCACTAGCACAGATACGCAGTATTTT. This translates into CASSVGSTSTDTQYF.